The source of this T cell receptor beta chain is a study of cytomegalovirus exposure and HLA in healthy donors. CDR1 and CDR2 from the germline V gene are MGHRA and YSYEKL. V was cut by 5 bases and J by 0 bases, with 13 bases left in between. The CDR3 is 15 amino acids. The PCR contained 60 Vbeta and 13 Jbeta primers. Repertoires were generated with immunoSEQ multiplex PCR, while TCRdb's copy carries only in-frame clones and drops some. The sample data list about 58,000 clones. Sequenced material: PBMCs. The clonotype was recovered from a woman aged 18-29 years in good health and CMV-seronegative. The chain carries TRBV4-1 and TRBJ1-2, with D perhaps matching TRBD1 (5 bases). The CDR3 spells CASSTFRGANYGYTF. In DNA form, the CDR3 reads TGCGCCAGCAGCACTTTTCGGGGGGCTAACTATGGCTACACCTTC.